This T cell receptor beta chain comes out of a study of tumor-infiltrating lymphocytes in localized non-small cell lung cancer. Sequenced by immunoSEQ multiplex PCR; TCRdb stores in-frame clones only, minus some. The table has roughly 12,000 clones, 80% to 90% seen once. This CDR3 is 16 amino acids long. Germline loops: CDR1 SGDLS, CDR2 YYNGEE. Trimming left V 0 bases short and J 0 bases short, with 10 bases between. The chain carries TRBV9 and TRBJ2-1; tentatively, D is TRBD2 (5 bases). The receptor's source is a human donor with non-small cell lung cancer. The sample consisted of uninvolved lung tissue not adjacent to the tumor. The DNA for the CDR3 is TGTGCCAGCAGCGTAGGGAGCGGACTCTCCTACAATGAGCAGTTCTTC. Its translation is CASSVGSGLSYNEQFF.